A selection of T cell receptor beta chains follows, all from one sample in a study of breast tumors, draining lymph nodes, adjacent tissues. TCRdb independently ran MiXCR on the multiplex PCR reads; one entry per CDR3 protein. Of around 130,000 distinct CDR3 sequences listed, 15% to 20% are singletons. Specimen: axillary lymph node tissue. The receptors come from a female donor with breast cancer. Some clones in this sample may be carry-over from other donors' samples. Both conserved end residues are part of each CDR3. D genes are given only for firm matches. Size tells how often a clone was seen (once, few, many) or the class of an expanded clone, and some rows leave it out.

j_call: TRBJ2-5
v_call: TRBV20-1
clone_size: many
d_call: NA
cdr3_aa: CSGRGWETQYF
cdr3_nt: TGCAGTGGGAGGGGGTGGGAGACCCAGTACTTC

j_call: TRBJ2-7
v_call: TRBV29-1
clone_size: many
d_call: NA
cdr3_aa: CSVEGGSRYEQYF
cdr3_nt: TGCAGCGTTGAGGGCGGGTCTCGCTACGAGCAGTACTTC

j_call: TRBJ2-3
v_call: TRBV7-2
clone_size: many
d_call: TRBD2
cdr3_aa: CASSLVSGGRTDTQYF
cdr3_nt: TGTGCCAGCAGCTTAGTTTCCGGCGGGAGAACAGATACGCAGTATTTT

j_call: TRBJ2-7
v_call: TRBV20-1
clone_size: many
d_call: TRBD2
cdr3_aa: CSANWASGSYEQYF
cdr3_nt: TGCAGTGCTAATTGGGCTAGCGGGAGTTACGAGCAGTACTTC

j_call: TRBJ1-4
v_call: TRBV7-9
clone_size: many
d_call: TRBD1
cdr3_aa: CASSPVAAGGKRGNEKLFF
cdr3_nt: TGTGCCAGCAGCCCAGTAGCGGCAGGGGGAAAGAGGGGTAATGAAAAACTGTTTTTT

j_call: TRBJ1-2
v_call: TRBV27
clone_size: many
d_call: NA
cdr3_aa: CASRGDSYGYTF
cdr3_nt: TGTGCCAGCAGGGGAGACAGCTATGGCTACACCTTC

j_call: TRBJ1-6
v_call: TRBV25-1
clone_size: many
d_call: TRBD1
cdr3_aa: CASSELGQGEGSPLHF
cdr3_nt: TGTGCCAGCAGTGAATTGGGTCAGGGGGAAGGTTCACCCCTCCACTTT

j_call: TRBJ2-5
v_call: TRBV4-2
clone_size: many
d_call: NA
cdr3_aa: CASSQELAAETQYF
cdr3_nt: TGTGCCAGCAGCCAAGAACTAGCTGCAGAGACCCAGTACTTC

j_call: TRBJ1-5
v_call: TRBV5-6
clone_size: many
d_call: NA
cdr3_aa: CASSLTNSNQPQHF
cdr3_nt: TGTGCCAGCAGCTTGACAAATAGCAATCAGCCCCAGCATTTT

j_call: TRBJ2-5
v_call: TRBV2
clone_size: many
d_call: TRBD1
cdr3_aa: CASRGSGGETQYF
cdr3_nt: TGTGCCAGCAGAGGGTCAGGGGGCGAGACCCAGTACTTC

j_call: TRBJ2-7
v_call: TRBV28
clone_size: NA
d_call: TRBD2
cdr3_aa: CASRGGTGEQYF
cdr3_nt: TGTGCCAGCAGGGGAGGGACCGGCGAGCAGTACTTC

j_call: TRBJ2-1
v_call: TRBV4-1
clone_size: many
d_call: TRBD2
cdr3_aa: CASSLRTSDYNEQFF
cdr3_nt: TGCGCCAGCAGCCTAAGGACTAGCGACTACAATGAGCAGTTCTTC

j_call: TRBJ2-5
v_call: TRBV6-1
clone_size: many
d_call: TRBD2
cdr3_aa: CASSEAGLAGETQYF
cdr3_nt: TGTGCCAGCAGTGAAGCGGGACTAGCTGGGGAGACCCAGTACTTC

j_call: TRBJ2-1
v_call: TRBV19
clone_size: many
d_call: TRBD2
cdr3_aa: CASSSSGSSYNEQFF
cdr3_nt: TGTGCCAGTAGTAGTAGCGGGAGCTCCTACAATGAGCAGTTCTTC

j_call: TRBJ2-7
v_call: TRBV5-1
clone_size: many
d_call: TRBD2
cdr3_aa: CASSLGASGIYEQYF
cdr3_nt: TGCGCCAGCAGCTTAGGGGCTAGCGGGATTTACGAGCAGTACTTC

j_call: TRBJ2-5
v_call: TRBV20-1
clone_size: many
d_call: NA
cdr3_aa: CSARLGFQETQYF
cdr3_nt: TGCAGTGCTAGACTCGGGTTCCAAGAGACCCAGTACTTC

j_call: TRBJ2-2
v_call: TRBV5-8
clone_size: NA
d_call: TRBD2
cdr3_aa: CASSVGLAGGELFF
cdr3_nt: TGTGCCAGCAGCGTGGGACTAGCCGGCGGGGAGCTGTTTTTT

j_call: TRBJ2-1
v_call: TRBV11-2
clone_size: many
d_call: NA
cdr3_aa: CASSSRAGINEQFF
cdr3_nt: TGTGCCAGCAGCTCCCGGGCCGGCATCAATGAGCAGTTCTTC

j_call: TRBJ2-2
v_call: TRBV27
clone_size: NA
d_call: NA
cdr3_aa: CASSRGGRDTGELFF
cdr3_nt: TGTGCCAGCAGCAGGGGGGGACGCGACACCGGGGAGCTGTTTTTT

j_call: TRBJ2-5
v_call: TRBV18
clone_size: NA
d_call: TRBD2
cdr3_aa: CASSPLSSGGPETQYF
cdr3_nt: TGTGCCAGCTCACCATTGTCTAGCGGAGGACCAGAGACCCAGTACTTC

j_call: TRBJ2-1
v_call: TRBV7-8
clone_size: many
d_call: NA
cdr3_aa: CASRIPGLYNEQFF
cdr3_nt: TGTGCCAGCAGGATTCCGGGACTTTACAATGAGCAGTTCTTC

j_call: TRBJ2-3
v_call: TRBV3-1
clone_size: many
d_call: NA
cdr3_aa: CASSRWTYSTDTQYF
cdr3_nt: TGTGCCAGCAGTCGTTGGACCTATAGCACAGATACGCAGTATTTT

j_call: TRBJ2-6
v_call: TRBV6-1
clone_size: NA
d_call: NA
cdr3_aa: CASHRAGANVLTF
cdr3_nt: TGTGCCAGTCATCGGGCTGGGGCCAACGTCCTGACTTTC

j_call: TRBJ2-1
v_call: TRBV18
clone_size: NA
d_call: NA
cdr3_aa: CASSRDSPYNEQFF
cdr3_nt: TGTGCCAGCTCCAGGGACTCCCCTTACAATGAGCAGTTCTTC

j_call: TRBJ2-7
v_call: TRBV20-1
clone_size: many
d_call: NA
cdr3_aa: CSARADSYEQYF
cdr3_nt: TGCAGTGCTCGAGCGGACTCTTACGAGCAGTACTTC

j_call: TRBJ2-7
v_call: TRBV5-4
clone_size: many
d_call: TRBD2
cdr3_aa: CASSRGGASGAYEQYF
cdr3_nt: TGTGCCAGCAGCCGCGGGGGGGCTAGCGGGGCCTACGAGCAGTACTTC

j_call: TRBJ1-2
v_call: TRBV6-1
clone_size: many
d_call: NA
cdr3_aa: CASSDMGGRVGYTF
cdr3_nt: TGTGCCAGCAGTGATATGGGGGGGCGGGTTGGCTACACCTTC

j_call: TRBJ1-6
v_call: TRBV6-1
clone_size: many
d_call: NA
cdr3_aa: CASLHRSYNSPLHF
cdr3_nt: TGTGCCAGCCTACACCGCTCCTATAATTCACCCCTCCACTTT

j_call: TRBJ2-3
v_call: TRBV30
clone_size: many
d_call: TRBD1
cdr3_aa: CAWGWDRSTDTQYF
cdr3_nt: TGTGCCTGGGGGTGGGACAGGTCCACAGATACGCAGTATTTT

j_call: TRBJ2-7
v_call: TRBV2
clone_size: NA
d_call: TRBD1
cdr3_aa: CASSEGPGGDEQYF
cdr3_nt: TGTGCCAGCAGTGAGGGACCAGGGGGCGACGAGCAGTACTTC

j_call: TRBJ2-2
v_call: TRBV5-4
clone_size: once
d_call: TRBD1
cdr3_aa: CASSSGTGGTGELFF
cdr3_nt: TGTGCCAGCAGCTCCGGGACAGGGGGCACCGGGGAGCTGTTTTTT

j_call: TRBJ2-2
v_call: TRBV5-5
clone_size: many
d_call: NA
cdr3_aa: CASSLGRERTGELFF
cdr3_nt: TGTGCCAGCAGCTTGGGCAGAGAAAGAACCGGGGAGCTGTTTTTT

j_call: TRBJ1-5
v_call: TRBV2
clone_size: many
d_call: NA
cdr3_aa: CASTGDGNQPQHF
cdr3_nt: TGTGCCAGCACAGGGGATGGCAATCAGCCCCAGCATTTT

j_call: TRBJ1-3
v_call: TRBV9
clone_size: few
d_call: NA
cdr3_aa: CASSVEPLGNTIYF
cdr3_nt: TGTGCCAGCAGCGTAGAACCCCTCGGGAACACCATATATTTT

j_call: TRBJ1-5
v_call: TRBV20-1
clone_size: many
d_call: NA
cdr3_aa: CSARDVNQPQHF
cdr3_nt: TGCAGTGCTAGAGATGTGAATCAGCCCCAGCATTTT

j_call: TRBJ2-3
v_call: TRBV24-1
clone_size: many
d_call: TRBD1
cdr3_aa: CATSDLTYRDRERGQYF
cdr3_nt: TGTGCCACCAGTGATTTGACCTACCGGGACAGAGAGAGAGGGCAGTATTTT

j_call: TRBJ2-5
v_call: TRBV2
clone_size: many
d_call: TRBD2
cdr3_aa: CASSESSGEETQYF
cdr3_nt: TGTGCCAGCAGTGAGTCTAGCGGGGAAGAGACCCAGTACTTC

j_call: TRBJ1-4
v_call: TRBV2
clone_size: many
d_call: NA
cdr3_aa: CASSSGSVEKLFF
cdr3_nt: TGTGCCAGCAGCTCAGGGTCAGTCGAAAAACTGTTTTTT

j_call: TRBJ1-3
v_call: TRBV20-1
clone_size: many
d_call: TRBD1
cdr3_aa: CSARADRGSGNTIYF
cdr3_nt: TGCAGTGCTAGGGCCGACAGGGGGTCTGGAAACACCATATATTTT

j_call: TRBJ2-1
v_call: TRBV29-1
clone_size: many
d_call: TRBD2
cdr3_aa: CSVGLAGVFPNEQFF
cdr3_nt: TGCAGCGTAGGACTAGCGGGAGTGTTTCCCAATGAGCAGTTCTTC

j_call: TRBJ2-1
v_call: TRBV7-6
clone_size: many
d_call: TRBD1
cdr3_aa: CASSSDRGRGNEQFF
cdr3_nt: TGTGCCAGCAGCTCCGACAGGGGGAGAGGGAATGAGCAGTTCTTC

j_call: TRBJ2-7
v_call: TRBV5-6
clone_size: many
d_call: NA
cdr3_aa: CASSLLSNEQYF
cdr3_nt: TGTGCCAGCAGCTTGTTAAGCAACGAGCAGTACTTC

j_call: TRBJ1-2
v_call: TRBV19
clone_size: many
d_call: NA
cdr3_aa: CASSIDGSPYGYTF
cdr3_nt: TGTGCCAGTAGTATAGATGGGAGCCCCTATGGCTACACCTTC

j_call: TRBJ1-6
v_call: TRBV5-1
clone_size: many
d_call: TRBD1
cdr3_aa: CASSWAQGGGVNSPLHF
cdr3_nt: TGCGCCAGCAGCTGGGCCCAGGGGGGGGGTGTTAATTCACCCCTCCACTTT

j_call: TRBJ2-1
v_call: TRBV11-2
clone_size: many
d_call: NA
cdr3_aa: CASSLEFSNEQFF
cdr3_nt: TGTGCCAGCAGCTTAGAGTTCAGCAATGAGCAGTTCTTC

j_call: TRBJ2-1
v_call: TRBV27
clone_size: NA
d_call: NA
cdr3_aa: CASSLAGVQLYNEQFF
cdr3_nt: TGTGCCAGCAGTTTAGCAGGCGTCCAGCTCTACAATGAGCAGTTCTTC

j_call: TRBJ2-7
v_call: TRBV5-5
clone_size: many
d_call: NA
cdr3_aa: CASSLGRTSYEQYF
cdr3_nt: TGTGCCAGCAGCTTGGGCAGGACCAGCTACGAGCAGTACTTC

j_call: TRBJ2-5
v_call: TRBV25-1
clone_size: many
d_call: NA
cdr3_aa: CASCGWGEEETQYF
cdr3_nt: TGTGCCAGCTGTGGCTGGGGCGAGGAAGAGACCCAGTACTTC

j_call: TRBJ2-7
v_call: TRBV7-9
clone_size: many
d_call: NA
cdr3_aa: CASSPDGGHEQYF
cdr3_nt: TGTGCCAGCAGCCCGGACGGAGGGCACGAGCAGTACTTC

j_call: TRBJ2-7
v_call: TRBV6-4
clone_size: NA
d_call: TRBD1
cdr3_aa: CASIDWTGVYEQYF
cdr3_nt: TGTGCCAGCATTGATTGGACAGGGGTTTACGAGCAGTACTTC

j_call: TRBJ2-5
v_call: TRBV20-1
clone_size: many
d_call: TRBD2
cdr3_aa: CSARLGGGVQETQYF
cdr3_nt: TGCAGTGCTAGGCTGGGCGGGGGGGTCCAAGAGACCCAGTACTTC

j_call: TRBJ2-3
v_call: TRBV24-1
clone_size: many
d_call: NA
cdr3_aa: CATGGKPSLGTDTQYF
cdr3_nt: TGTGCCACCGGTGGGAAACCGTCATTGGGCACAGATACGCAGTATTTT

j_call: TRBJ1-5
v_call: TRBV6-1
clone_size: few
d_call: NA
cdr3_aa: CASSDGGISNQPQHF
cdr3_nt: TGTGCCAGCAGTGATGGGGGGATAAGCAATCAGCCCCAGCATTTT

j_call: TRBJ2-5
v_call: TRBV20-1
clone_size: many
d_call: TRBD1
cdr3_aa: CSARGDREDETQYF
cdr3_nt: TGCAGTGCTAGGGGGGACAGGGAGGATGAGACCCAGTACTTC